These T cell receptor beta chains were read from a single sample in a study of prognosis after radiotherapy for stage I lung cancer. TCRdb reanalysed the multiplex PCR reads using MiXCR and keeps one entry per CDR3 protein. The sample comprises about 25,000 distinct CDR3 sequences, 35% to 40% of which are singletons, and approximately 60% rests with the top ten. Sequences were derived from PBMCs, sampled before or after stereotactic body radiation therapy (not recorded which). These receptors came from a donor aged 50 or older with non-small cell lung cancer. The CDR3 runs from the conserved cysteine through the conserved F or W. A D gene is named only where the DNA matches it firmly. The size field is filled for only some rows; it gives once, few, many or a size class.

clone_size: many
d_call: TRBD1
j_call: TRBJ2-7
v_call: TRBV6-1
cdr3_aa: CASSHRTGPSGYEQYF
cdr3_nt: TGTGCCAGCAGTCATCGGACAGGACCTTCGGGCTACGAGCAGTACTTC

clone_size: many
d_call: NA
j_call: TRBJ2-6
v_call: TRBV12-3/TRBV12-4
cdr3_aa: CASALSGANVLTF
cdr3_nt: TGTGCCAGCGCCCTTTCTGGGGCCAACGTCCTGACTTTC

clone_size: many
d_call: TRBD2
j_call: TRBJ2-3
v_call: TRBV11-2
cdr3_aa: CASSLFRTSGSTDTQYF
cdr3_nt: TGTGCCAGCAGCTTATTTAGGACTAGCGGTTCCACAGATACGCAGTATTTT

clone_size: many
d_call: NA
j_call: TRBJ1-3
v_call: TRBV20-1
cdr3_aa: CSIQGSGNTIYF
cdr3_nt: TGCAGCATTCAAGGCTCTGGAAACACCATATATTTT

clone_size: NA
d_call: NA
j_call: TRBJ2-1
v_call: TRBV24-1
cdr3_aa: CATSEALAVEQFF
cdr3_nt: TGTGCCACCAGTGAAGCACTAGCCGTGGAGCAGTTCTTC

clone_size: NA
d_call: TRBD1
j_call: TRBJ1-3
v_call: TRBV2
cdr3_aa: CASSGPGTGSANTIYF
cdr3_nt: TGTGCCAGCAGTGGACCCGGGACAGGGTCCGCAAACACCATATATTTT

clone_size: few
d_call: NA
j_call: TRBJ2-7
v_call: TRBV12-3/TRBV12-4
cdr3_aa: CASSEDRYEQYF
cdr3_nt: TGTGCCAGCAGCGAAGACAGATACGAGCAGTACTTC

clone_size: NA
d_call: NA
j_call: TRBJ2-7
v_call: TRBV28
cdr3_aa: CASTKQGWWQYF
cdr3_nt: TGTGCCAGCACTAAACAGGGATGGTGGCAGTACTTC

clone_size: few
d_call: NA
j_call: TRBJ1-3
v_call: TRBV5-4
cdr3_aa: CASSKGNSGNTIYF
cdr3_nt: TGTGCCAGCAGCAAAGGGAACTCTGGAAACACCATATATTTT

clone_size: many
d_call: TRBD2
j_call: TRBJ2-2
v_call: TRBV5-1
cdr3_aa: CASRLAGGTGELFF
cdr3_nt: TGCGCCAGCAGACTAGCGGGAGGTACCGGGGAGCTGTTTTTT

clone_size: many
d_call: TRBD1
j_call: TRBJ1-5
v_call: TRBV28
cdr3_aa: CASSPQGLGQVNQPQHF
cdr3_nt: TGTGCCAGCAGCCCACAAGGCCTTGGACAGGTCAATCAGCCCCAGCATTTT

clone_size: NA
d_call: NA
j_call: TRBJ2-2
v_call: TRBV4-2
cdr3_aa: CASSQDVGVTGELFF
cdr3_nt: TGTGCCAGCAGCCAAGATGTCGGGGTCACCGGGGAGCTGTTTTTT

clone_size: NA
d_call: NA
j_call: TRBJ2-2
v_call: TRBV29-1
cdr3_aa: CSVLEGFTGELFF
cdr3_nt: TGCAGCGTTCTGGAGGGGTTTACCGGGGAGCTGTTTTTT

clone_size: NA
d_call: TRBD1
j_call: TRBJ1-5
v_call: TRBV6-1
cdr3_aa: CASSGTGFSQPQHF
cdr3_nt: TGTGCCAGCAGCGGGACAGGGTTTTCTCAGCCCCAGCATTTT

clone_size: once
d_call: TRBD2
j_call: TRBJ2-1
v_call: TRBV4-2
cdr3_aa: CASSQLYGTSGSSSYNEQFF
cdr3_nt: TGTGCCAGCAGCCAACTCTACGGGACTAGCGGGTCAAGCTCCTACAATGAGCAGTTCTTC

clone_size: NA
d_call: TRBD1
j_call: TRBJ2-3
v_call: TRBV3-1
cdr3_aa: CASSQDTTGGTDTQYF
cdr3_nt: TGTGCCAGCAGCCAAGATACGACAGGGGGCACAGATACGCAGTATTTT

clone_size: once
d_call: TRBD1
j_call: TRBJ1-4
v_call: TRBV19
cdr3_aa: CASSDRGDIHPEKLFF
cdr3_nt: TGTGCCAGTAGCGACAGGGGAGACATACATCCCGAAAAACTGTTTTTT

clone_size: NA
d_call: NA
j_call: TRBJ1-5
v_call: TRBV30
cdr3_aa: CAWSRDINHPQHF
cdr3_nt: TGTGCCTGGAGCAGGGATATCAATCATCCCCAGCATTTT

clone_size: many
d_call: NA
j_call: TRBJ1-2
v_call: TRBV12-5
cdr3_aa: CASALRGHYGYTF
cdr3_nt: TGTGCTAGTGCCCTTAGGGGTCACTATGGCTACACCTTC

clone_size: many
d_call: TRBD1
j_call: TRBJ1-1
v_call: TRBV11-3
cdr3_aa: CASGRQGLGEAFF
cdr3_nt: TGTGCCAGCGGTCGACAGGGATTAGGTGAAGCTTTCTTT

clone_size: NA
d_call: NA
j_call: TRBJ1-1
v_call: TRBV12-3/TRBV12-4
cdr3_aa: CASSYVKGTEAFF
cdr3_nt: TGTGCCAGCAGTTACGTCAAGGGGACTGAAGCTTTCTTT

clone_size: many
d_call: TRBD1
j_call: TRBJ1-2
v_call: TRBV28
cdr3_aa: CASSGDGTALNGYTF
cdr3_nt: TGTGCCAGCAGTGGTGACGGGACAGCCCTCAATGGCTACACCTTC

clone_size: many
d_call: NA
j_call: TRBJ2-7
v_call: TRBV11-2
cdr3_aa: CASSLIGPDYEQYF
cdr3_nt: TGTGCCAGCAGCTTAATAGGTCCGGACTACGAGCAGTACTTC

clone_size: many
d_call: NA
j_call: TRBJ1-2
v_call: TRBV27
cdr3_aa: CASSLTPPQGNHGYTF
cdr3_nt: TGTGCCAGCAGTTTAACACCCCCACAGGGAAACCATGGCTACACCTTC

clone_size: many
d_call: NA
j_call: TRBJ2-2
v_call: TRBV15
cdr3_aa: CATSRDPWGLGGELFF
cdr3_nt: TGTGCCACCAGCAGAGATCCCTGGGGGCTTGGCGGGGAGCTGTTTTTT

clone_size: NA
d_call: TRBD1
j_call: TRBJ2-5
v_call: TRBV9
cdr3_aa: CASSVTRGRVTQYF
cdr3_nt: TGTGCCAGCAGCGTAACTAGGGGGCGTGTGACCCAGTACTTC

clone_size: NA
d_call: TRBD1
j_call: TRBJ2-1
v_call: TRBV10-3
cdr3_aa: CAIITGTGDPNEQFF
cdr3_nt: TGTGCCATCATAACCGGGACAGGTGATCCCAATGAGCAGTTCTTC

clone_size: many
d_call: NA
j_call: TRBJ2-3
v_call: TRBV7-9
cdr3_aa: CASSLDGPTDTQYF
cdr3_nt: TGTGCCAGCAGCTTAGACGGACCTACAGATACGCAGTATTTT

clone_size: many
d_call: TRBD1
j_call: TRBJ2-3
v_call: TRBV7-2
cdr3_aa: CASSLVDRGDTQYF
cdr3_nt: TGTGCCAGCAGCTTAGTCGACAGGGGGGATACGCAGTATTTT

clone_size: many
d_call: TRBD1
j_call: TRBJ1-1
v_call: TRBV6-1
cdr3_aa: CASTSRGTGGDEDTEAFF
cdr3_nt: TGTGCCAGCACCTCGAGGGGGACAGGGGGGGACGAGGACACTGAAGCTTTCTTT

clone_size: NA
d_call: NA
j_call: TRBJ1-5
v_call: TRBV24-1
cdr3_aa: CATSDSHSMSWNQPQHF
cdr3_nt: TGTGCCACCAGTGATTCCCATTCAATGTCATGGAATCAGCCTCAGCATTTT

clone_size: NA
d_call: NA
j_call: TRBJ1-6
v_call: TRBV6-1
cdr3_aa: CASSERGPLSPLHF
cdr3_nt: TGTGCCAGCAGTGAAAGGGGACCGCTATCACCCCTCCACTTT

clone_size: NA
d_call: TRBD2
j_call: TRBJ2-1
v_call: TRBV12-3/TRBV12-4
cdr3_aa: CASSPQVAGLGDEQFF
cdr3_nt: TGTGCCAGCAGTCCTCAAGTAGCGGGATTGGGGGATGAGCAGTTCTTC

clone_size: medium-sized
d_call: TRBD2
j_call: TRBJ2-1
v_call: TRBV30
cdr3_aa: CAWRPGLAAGAQFF
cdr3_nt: TGTGCCTGGAGGCCGGGACTAGCGGCAGGGGCTCAGTTCTTC

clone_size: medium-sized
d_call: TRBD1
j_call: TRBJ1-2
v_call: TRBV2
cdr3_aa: CASNPNRGGYTF
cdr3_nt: TGTGCCAGCAACCCTAACAGGGGCGGCTACACCTTC

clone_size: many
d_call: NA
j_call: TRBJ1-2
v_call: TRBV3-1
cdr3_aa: CASSQKGQPTNYGYTF
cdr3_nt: TGTGCCAGCAGCCAAAAGGGGCAGCCTACTAACTATGGCTACACCTTC

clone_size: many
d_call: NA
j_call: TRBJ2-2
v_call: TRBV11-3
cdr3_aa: CASNPTRTISNTGELFF
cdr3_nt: TGTGCCAGCAACCCGACCCGGACTATCAGTAACACCGGGGAGCTGTTTTTT

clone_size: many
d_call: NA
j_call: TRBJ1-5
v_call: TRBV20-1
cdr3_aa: CSASPPNQPQHF
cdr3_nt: TGCAGTGCTAGTCCTCCTAATCAGCCCCAGCATTTT

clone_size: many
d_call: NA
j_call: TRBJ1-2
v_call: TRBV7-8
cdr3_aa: CASSRAVLGVGYTF
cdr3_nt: TGTGCCAGCAGCCGGGCGGTGTTAGGGGTAGGCTACACCTTC

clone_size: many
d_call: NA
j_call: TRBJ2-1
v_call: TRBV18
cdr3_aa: CASSPFGHSSYNEQFF
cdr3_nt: TGTGCCAGCTCACCATTCGGCCATAGCTCCTACAATGAGCAGTTCTTC

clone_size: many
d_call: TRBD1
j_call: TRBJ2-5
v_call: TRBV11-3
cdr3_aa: CASSPYQPEGGLETQYF
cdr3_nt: TGTGCCAGCAGCCCCTACCAGCCGGAAGGGGGCTTGGAGACCCAGTACTTC

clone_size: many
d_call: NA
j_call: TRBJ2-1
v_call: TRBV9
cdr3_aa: CASSSSSDLTYNEQFF
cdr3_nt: TGTGCCAGCAGCTCCTCCTCGGACTTAACGTACAATGAGCAGTTCTTC

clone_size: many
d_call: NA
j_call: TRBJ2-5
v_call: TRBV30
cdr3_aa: CAWTAGSETQYF
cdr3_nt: TGTGCCTGGACGGCAGGGTCAGAGACCCAGTACTTC

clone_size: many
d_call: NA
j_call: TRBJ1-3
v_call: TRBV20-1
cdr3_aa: CSARPDSSGNTIYF
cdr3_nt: TGCAGTGCTCGCCCGGACAGCTCTGGAAACACCATATATTTT

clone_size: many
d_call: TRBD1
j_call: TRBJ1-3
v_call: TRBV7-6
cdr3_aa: CASSTRDSSGNTIYF
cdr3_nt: TGTGCCAGCAGCACCCGGGACAGCTCCGGAAACACCATATATTTT

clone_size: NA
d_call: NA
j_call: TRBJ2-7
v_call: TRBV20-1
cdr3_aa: CSARPPRGADEQYF
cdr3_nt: TGCAGTGCTAGACCCCCGAGAGGAGCCGACGAGCAGTACTTC

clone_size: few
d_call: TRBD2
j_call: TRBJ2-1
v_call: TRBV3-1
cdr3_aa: CASSQDPGLSGDEQFF
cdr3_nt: TGTGCCAGCAGCCAAGATCCGGGACTATCGGGAGATGAGCAGTTCTTC

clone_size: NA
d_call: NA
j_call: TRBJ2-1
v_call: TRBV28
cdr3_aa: CASSTTGKVDNEQFF
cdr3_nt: TGTGCCAGCAGTACTACAGGGAAGGTGGACAATGAGCAGTTCTTC